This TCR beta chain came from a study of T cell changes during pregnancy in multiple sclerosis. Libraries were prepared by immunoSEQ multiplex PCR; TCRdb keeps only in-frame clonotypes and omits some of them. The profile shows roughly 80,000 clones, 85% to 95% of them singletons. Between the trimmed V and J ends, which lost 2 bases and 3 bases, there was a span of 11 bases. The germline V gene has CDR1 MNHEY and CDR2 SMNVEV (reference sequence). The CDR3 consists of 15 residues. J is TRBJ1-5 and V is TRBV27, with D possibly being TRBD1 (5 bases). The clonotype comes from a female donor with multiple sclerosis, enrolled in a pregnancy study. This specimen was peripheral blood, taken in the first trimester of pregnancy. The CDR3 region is CASSLRWGDNQPQHF. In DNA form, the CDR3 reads TGTGCCAGCAGTTTAAGGTGGGGGGACAATCAGCCCCAGCATTTT.